This TCR beta chain emerged from a study of radiotherapy plus CTLA-4 blockade in lung cancer. Turning to the study itself: More than 15% of enrolled patients responded objectively, and approximately 30% had disease control.

Notes on the study in general: TCR clones of tumor origin grew in blood after radiotherapy plus ipilimumab.

A note on this clone: Its cognate antigen is unknown.

Method: immunoSEQ multiplex PCR; TCRdb's copy keeps in-frame clones and lacks some. The sample shows roughly 62,000 clones, roughly four fifths of them seen only once. From germline, CDR1 is MNHNS and CDR2 SASEGT. The CDR3 has 14 amino acids. J was trimmed by 1 base and V by 5 bases; bases with no gene match: 3. The chain combines TRBV6-1 with TRBJ2-7, with TRBD2 matching over 9 bases. The TCR sequence derives from a human donor with non-small cell lung cancer who had a complete response to radiotherapy plus ipilimumab. Sequenced material: peripheral blood, taken from a patient treated with radiotherapy plus ipilimumab. CDR3 DNA: TGTGCCAGCAGTACCACTAGCGGGTCCTACGAGCAGTACTTC. Translating it yields CASSTTSGSYEQYF.